This entry lists 5 T cell receptor beta chains sequenced from one sample in a study of post-analysis software for immune sequencing data. Libraries were made from TCR beta cDNA, and they carried unique molecular identifiers. One entry per CDR3 protein, called by TCRdb with MiXCR from the PCR reads. The data contain about 160,000 distinct CDR3 sequences, 30% to 45% of them singletons. The source was blood, collected after autologous hematopoietic stem cell transplantation. The receptor set was obtained from a girl aged 5-17 years with multiple sclerosis.

This clonotype was seen more than once but under ten times. The chain links TRBV20-1 to TRBJ2-3, with D unresolved. Trimming took 3 bases from V and 2 from J, leaving 9 bases between them. This CDR3 is built from 13 residues. Germline loops: CDR1 DFQATT, CDR2 SNEGSKA (reference sequence). The CDR3 region has the DNA TGCAGTGCTAGGTTTCACTCCACAGATACGCAGTATTTT. This encodes CSARFHSTDTQYF.

The rearrangement uses TRBV5-4 and TRBJ2-3, with D uncertain. In germline, CDR1 is SGHNT, CDR2 YYREEE (reference sequence). Trimming shortened V by 0 bases and J by 6 bases, and 8 bases separated the two germline ends. The CDR3 runs to 13 residues. CDR3 region: CASSLVSDDTQYF. The CDR3 nucleotides read TGTGCCAGCAGCTTGGTATCGGATGATACGCAGTATTTT.

The rearrangement links TRBV6-4 to TRBJ2-3; TRBD2 might be the D (6 bases). The V end lost 4 bases, the J end lost 3 bases, and 17 bases lay between the germline ends. The CDR3 runs 16 residues. The germline V gene has CDR1 MRHNA and CDR2 SNTAGT. The CDR3: CASSVRAGTPTDTQYF. Written as DNA, the CDR3 is TGTGCCAGCAGTGTCCGGGCAGGGACTCCTACAGATACGCAGTATTTT.

V gene TRBV6-6 combines with J gene TRBJ2-7; 7 positions match TRBD2. The CDR3 runs to 15 residues. V gave up 8 bases and J gave up 4 bases; unmatched junction bases: 14. Per the germline V gene, CDR1 is MNHNY and CDR2 is SVGAGI (reference sequence). The DNA for the CDR3 is TGTGCCAGCGCTCAATGGGAGGGACCTAATTACGAGCAGTACTTC. It yields the protein CASAQWEGPNYEQYF.

Note on this clonotype: Germline and junction disagree at one end, which may indicate a read error. The rearrangement uses TRBV24-1 and TRBJ2-1, with D perhaps TRBD2 (5 bases). This CDR3 comprises 13 residues. Germline assignment: CDR1 KGHDR and CDR2 SFDVKD. The CDR3 here is CASSGKPDNEQFF. In DNA, the CDR3 is TGTGCCTCCAGCGGAAAACCCGACAATGAGCAGTTCTTC.